This paragraph covers one T cell receptor (beta chain) sequence. This may stem from a read error, because a much larger clone lies one nucleotide away. Previously published methods and listed TCR primers were used for the bulk TCR libraries. TCRdb fed the PCR reads into MiXCR, producing one record per CDR3 protein. The sample has some 70,000 distinct CDR3 sequences, about a sixth seen once. With RNA at 10%, 30% or 50%, naive CD8 libraries came from roughly 20,000 to 1,000,000 sorted cells. CD8+CD4-CCR7+CD45RA+ sorting gave the naive CD8 T cells. These data originate in a study of molecular identifiers for immune sequencing clone quantification. The CDR3 extends over 13 amino acids. CDR1 is MDHEN, CDR2 SYDVKM, per germline.

The gene calls are TRBV28 and TRBJ2-7, with D tentatively TRBD1 or TRBD2 (6 bases each). The clonotype originates from a human donor in good health. Some libraries in this study had Jurkat cell RNA spiked in. The source material was naive CD8+ T cells from blood, with Jurkat cell RNA spiked in. As for subset: FACS-sorted CD8+CD4-CCR7+CD45RA+ naive T cells. CDR3 coding DNA: TGTGCCAGCAGCTCCCACGGGGGCGGCGAGCGGTACTTC. As protein: CASSSHGGGERYF.